The clone carrying this T cell receptor beta chain was observed at least ten times. The antigen is not known. The investigators amplified TCR beta CDR3 regions from RNA transcripts. The primer set for the first-round RT-PCR of the TCR CDR3 was HTBI. In TCRdb, the multiplex PCR reads were re-called with MiXCR into one record per CDR3 protein. Among about 520,000 distinct CDR3 sequences listed, around a quarter were seen once. The sample originates from a study of T cells in Graves' hyperthyroidism and ophthalmopathy. In the study overall: Before treatment of any kind, peripheral blood was taken at initial diagnosis. Study-level points and caveats: In validation, the model predicted ophthalmopathy. These predictions came a median roughly seven months before onset. Most clonotypes that expanded in the thyroid above 0.001 also showed up in blood. Stable hyperthyroidism was told apart from ophthalmopathy by a model built on 13 V-J features.

The sample was blood. The source of this sequence is a woman aged 25 to 39 with Graves' ophthalmopathy.

DNA of the CDR3: TGCGCCAGCAGCCAAGATCTTAGGAGCACCTATGGCTACACCTTC. Its protein is CASSQDLRSTYGYTF. V is TRBV4-3 and J is TRBJ1-2; D is ambiguous. CDR1 is LGHNA, CDR2 YSLEER, per germline. The CDR3 loop spans 15 amino acids. V dropped 0 bases and J dropped 4 bases, with 12 bases sitting between them.